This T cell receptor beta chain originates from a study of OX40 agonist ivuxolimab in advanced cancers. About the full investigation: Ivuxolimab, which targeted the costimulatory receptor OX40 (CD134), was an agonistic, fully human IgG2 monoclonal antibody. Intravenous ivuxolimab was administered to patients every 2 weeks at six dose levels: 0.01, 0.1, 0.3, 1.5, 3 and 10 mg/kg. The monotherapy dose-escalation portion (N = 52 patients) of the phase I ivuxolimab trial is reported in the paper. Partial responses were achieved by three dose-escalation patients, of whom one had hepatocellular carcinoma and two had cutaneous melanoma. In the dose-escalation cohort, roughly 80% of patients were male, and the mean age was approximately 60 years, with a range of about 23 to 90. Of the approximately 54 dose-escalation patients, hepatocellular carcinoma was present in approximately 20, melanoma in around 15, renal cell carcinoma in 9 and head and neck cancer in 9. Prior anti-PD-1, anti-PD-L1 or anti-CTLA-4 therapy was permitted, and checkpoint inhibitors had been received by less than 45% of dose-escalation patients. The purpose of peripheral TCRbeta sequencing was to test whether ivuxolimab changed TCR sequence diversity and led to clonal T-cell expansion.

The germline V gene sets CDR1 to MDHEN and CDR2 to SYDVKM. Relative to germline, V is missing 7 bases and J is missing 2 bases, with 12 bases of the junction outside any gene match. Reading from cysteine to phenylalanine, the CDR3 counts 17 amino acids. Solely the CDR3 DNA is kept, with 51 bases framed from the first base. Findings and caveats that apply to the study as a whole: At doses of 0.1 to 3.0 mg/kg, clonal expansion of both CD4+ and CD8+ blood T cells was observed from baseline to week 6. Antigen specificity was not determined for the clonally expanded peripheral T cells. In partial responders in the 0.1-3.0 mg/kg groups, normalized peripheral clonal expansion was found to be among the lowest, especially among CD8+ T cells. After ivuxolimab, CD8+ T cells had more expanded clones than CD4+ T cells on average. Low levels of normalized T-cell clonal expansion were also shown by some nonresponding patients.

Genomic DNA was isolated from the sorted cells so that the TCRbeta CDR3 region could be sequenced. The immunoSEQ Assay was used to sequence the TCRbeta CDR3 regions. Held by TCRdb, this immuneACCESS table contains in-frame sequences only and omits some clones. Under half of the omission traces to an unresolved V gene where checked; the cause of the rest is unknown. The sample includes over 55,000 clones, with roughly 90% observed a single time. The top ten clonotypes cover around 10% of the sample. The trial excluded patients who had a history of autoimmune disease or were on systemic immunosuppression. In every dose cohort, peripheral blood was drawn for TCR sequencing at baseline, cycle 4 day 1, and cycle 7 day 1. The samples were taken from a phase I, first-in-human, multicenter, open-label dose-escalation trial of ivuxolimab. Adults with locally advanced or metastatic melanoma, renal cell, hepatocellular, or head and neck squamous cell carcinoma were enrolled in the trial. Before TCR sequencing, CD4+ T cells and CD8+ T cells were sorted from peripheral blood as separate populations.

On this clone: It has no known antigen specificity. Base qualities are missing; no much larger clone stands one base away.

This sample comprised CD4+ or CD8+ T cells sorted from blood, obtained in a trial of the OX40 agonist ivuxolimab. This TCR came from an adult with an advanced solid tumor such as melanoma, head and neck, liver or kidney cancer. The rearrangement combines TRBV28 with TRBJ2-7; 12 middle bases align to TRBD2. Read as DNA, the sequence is TGTGCCAGCACCTTCGCTCTAGCGGGAGGGCTTGCCTACGAGCAGTACTTC. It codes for CASTFALAGGLAYEQYF.